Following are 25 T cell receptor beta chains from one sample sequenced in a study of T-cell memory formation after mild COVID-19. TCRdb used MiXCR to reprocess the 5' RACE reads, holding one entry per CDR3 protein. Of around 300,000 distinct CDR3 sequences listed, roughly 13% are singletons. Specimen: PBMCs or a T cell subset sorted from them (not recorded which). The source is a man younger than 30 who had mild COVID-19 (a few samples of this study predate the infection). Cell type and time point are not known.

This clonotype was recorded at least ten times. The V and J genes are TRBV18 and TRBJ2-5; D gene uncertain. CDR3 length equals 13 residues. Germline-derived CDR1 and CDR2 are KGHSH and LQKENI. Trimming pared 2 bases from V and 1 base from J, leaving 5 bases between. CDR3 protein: CASSPGFQETQYF. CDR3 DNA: TGTGCCAGCTCACCAGGGTTCCAAGAGACCCAGTACTTC.

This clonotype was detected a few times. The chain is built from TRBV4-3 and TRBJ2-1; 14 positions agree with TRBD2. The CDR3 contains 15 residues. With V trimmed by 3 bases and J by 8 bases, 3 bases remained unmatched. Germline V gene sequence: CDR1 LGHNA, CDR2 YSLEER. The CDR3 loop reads CASSHRLAGGDEQFF. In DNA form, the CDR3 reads TGCGCCAGCAGCCATAGACTAGCGGGGGGGGATGAGCAGTTCTTC.

CDR3 DNA sequence: TGTGCCAGCATCGGGACAGGGGGCGCCACTGAAGCTTTCTTT. It codes for CASIGTGGATEAFF. The J gene is TRBJ1-1, the V gene TRBV7-9, with 12 bases fitting TRBD1. The CDR3 is 14 residues long. The V gene's germline CDR1 is SEHNR and CDR2 FQNEAQ (reference sequence). The V and J ends lost 7 bases and 4 bases, in that order; junction bases with no gene match: 4.

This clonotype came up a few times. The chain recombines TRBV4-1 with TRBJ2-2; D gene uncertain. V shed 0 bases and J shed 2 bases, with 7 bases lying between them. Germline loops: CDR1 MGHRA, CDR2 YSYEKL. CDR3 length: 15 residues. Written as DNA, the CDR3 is TGCGCCAGCAGCCAAGATAGGAGAAACACCGGGGAGCTGTTTTTT. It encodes CASSQDRRNTGELFF.

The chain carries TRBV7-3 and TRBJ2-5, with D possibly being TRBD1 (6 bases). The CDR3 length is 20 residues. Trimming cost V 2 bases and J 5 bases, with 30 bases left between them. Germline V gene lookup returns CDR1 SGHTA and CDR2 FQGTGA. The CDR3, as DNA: TGTGCCAGCAGCTTACCGACCCGGGCTCGGACAGCGGTCGGGCCGGAGACCCAGTACTTC. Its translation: CASSLPTRARTAVGPETQYF.

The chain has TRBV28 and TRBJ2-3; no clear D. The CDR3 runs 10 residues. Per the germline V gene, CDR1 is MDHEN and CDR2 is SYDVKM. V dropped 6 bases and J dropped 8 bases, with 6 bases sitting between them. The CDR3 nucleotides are TGTGCCAGCAGCGATAGTACGCAGTATTTT. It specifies CASSDSTQYF.

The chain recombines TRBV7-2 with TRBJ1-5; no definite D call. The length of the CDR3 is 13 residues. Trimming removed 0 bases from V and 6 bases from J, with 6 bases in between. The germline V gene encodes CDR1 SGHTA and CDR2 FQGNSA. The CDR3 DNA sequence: TGTGCCAGCAGCTTAGCAACTTTTCAGCCCCAGCATTTT. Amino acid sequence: CASSLATFQPQHF.

The CDR3 loop is CASSLRGADAHSNQPQHF. CDR3 nucleotides: TGTGCCAGCAGCCTAAGGGGGGCGGATGCACATAGCAATCAGCCCCAGCATTTT. This chain joins TRBV7-2 and TRBJ1-5, with a tentative D call TRBD1 (6 bases). Looked up from germline, CDR1 is SGHTA and CDR2 is FQGNSA. The CDR3 has 18 amino acids. Trimming took off 5 bases at V and 0 bases at J, with 20 bases between the two ends.

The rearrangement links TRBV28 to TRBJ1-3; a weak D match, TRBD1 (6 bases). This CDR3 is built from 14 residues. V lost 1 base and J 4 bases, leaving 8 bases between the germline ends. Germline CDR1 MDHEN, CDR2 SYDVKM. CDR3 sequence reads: CASSLSGTGNTIYF. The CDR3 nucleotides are TGTGCCAGCAGTTTATCCGGGACAGGAAACACCATATATTTT.

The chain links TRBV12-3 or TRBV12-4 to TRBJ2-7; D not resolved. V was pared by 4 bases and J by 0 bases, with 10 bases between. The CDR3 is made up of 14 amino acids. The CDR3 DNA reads TGTGCCAGCAGTTCGGACGGCAACTCCTACGAGCAGTACGTC. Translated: CASSSDGNSYEQYV.

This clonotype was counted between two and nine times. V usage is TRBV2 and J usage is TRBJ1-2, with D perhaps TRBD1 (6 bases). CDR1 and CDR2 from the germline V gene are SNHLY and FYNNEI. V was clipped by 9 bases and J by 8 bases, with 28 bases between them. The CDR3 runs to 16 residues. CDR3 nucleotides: TGTGCCAGTCCCGCCCCCGTTAGGGCAGGGGCTAACGGCTACACCTTC. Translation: CASPAPVRAGANGYTF.

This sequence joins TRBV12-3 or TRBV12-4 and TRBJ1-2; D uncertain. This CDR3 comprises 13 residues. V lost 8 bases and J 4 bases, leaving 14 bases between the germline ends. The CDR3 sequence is CASGTRVSYGYTF. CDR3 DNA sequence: TGTGCCAGCGGCACGCGGGTATCCTATGGCTACACCTTC.

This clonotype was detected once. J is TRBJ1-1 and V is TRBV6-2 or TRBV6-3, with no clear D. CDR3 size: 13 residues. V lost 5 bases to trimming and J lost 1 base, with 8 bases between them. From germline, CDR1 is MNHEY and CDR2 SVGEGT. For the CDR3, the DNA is TGTGCCAGCAGTGAGGAGCCGAACACTGAAGCTTTCTTT. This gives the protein CASSEEPNTEAFF.

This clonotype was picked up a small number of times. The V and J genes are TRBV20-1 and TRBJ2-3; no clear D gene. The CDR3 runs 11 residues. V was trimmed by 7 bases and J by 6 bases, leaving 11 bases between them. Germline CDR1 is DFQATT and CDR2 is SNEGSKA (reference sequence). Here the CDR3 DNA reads TGCAGTGTCCCCCGCCCGGATACGCAGTATTTT. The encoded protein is CSVPRPDTQYF.

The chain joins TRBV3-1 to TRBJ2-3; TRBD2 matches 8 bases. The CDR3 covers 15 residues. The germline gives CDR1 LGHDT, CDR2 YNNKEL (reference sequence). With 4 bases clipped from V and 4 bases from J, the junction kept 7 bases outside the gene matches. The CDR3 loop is CASSRNRGGPDTQYF. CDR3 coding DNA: TGTGCCAGCAGCCGCAACCGGGGGGGCCCAGATACGCAGTATTTT.

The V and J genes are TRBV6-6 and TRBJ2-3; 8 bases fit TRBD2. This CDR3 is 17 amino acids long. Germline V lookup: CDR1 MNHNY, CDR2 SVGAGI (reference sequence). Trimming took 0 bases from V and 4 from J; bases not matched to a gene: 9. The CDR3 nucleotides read TGTGCCAGCAGTTACTCCTCCTCTCTAGCGGGCGCAGATACGCAGTATTTT. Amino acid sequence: CASSYSSSLAGADTQYF.

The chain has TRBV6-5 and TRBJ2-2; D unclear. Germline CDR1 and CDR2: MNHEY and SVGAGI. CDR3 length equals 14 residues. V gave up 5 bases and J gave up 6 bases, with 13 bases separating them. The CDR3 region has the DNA TGTGCCAGCAGTCCCGTCCGGAATCCCGGGGAGCTGTTTTTT. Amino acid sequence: CASSPVRNPGELFF.

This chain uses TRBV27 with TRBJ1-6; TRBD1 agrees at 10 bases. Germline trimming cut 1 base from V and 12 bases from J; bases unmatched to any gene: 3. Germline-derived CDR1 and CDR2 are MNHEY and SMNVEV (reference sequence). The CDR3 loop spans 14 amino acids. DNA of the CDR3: TGTGCCAGCAGTTTATGGGACAGGGGCTTACCCCTCCACTTT. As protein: CASSLWDRGLPLHF.

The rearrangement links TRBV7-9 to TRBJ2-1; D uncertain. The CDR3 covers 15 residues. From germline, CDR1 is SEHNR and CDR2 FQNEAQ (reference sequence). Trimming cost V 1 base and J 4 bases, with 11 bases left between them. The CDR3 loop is CASSLVELGYNEQFF. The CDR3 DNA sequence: TGTGCCAGCAGCTTAGTCGAACTCGGTTACAATGAGCAGTTCTTC.

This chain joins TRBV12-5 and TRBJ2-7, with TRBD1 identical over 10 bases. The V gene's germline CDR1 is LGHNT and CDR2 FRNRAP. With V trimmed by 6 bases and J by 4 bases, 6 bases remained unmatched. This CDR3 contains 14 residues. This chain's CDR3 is CASGSGQGNYEQYF. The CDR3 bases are TGTGCTAGTGGATCGGGACAGGGGAATTACGAGCAGTACTTC.

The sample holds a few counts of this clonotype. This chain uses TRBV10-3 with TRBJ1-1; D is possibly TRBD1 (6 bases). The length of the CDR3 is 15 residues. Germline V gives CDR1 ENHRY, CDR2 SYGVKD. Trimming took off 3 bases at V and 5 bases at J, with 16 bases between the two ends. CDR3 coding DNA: TGTGCCATCAGTGAAGGGGGGGCGAGTGGGACTGAAGCTTTCTTT. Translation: CAISEGGASGTEAFF.

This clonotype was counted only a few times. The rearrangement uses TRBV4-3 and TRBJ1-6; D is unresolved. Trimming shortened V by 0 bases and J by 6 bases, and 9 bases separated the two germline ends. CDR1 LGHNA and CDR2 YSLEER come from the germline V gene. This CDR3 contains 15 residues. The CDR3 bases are TGCGCCAGCAGCCAAGACCGGGCAGCTAATTCACCCCTCCACTTT. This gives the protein CASSQDRAANSPLHF.

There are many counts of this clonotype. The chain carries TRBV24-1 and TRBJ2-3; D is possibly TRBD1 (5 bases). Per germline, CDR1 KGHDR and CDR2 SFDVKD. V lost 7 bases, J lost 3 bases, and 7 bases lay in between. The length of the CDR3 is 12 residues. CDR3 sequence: CATRDITDTQYF. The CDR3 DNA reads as TGTGCCACCAGGGACATAACAGATACGCAGTATTTT.

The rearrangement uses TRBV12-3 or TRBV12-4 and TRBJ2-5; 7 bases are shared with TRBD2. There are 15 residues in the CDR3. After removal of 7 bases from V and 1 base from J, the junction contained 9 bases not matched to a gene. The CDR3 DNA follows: TGTGCCAGCACCGGCGGGACTATAACCCAAGAGACCCAGTACTTC. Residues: CASTGGTITQETQYF.

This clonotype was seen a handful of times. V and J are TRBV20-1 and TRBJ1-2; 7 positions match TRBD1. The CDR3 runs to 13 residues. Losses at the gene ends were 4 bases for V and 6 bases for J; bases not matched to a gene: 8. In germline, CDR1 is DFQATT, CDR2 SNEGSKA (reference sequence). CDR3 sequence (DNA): TGCAGTGCTATCCTACAGGGGAGCGATGGCTACACCTTC. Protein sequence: CSAILQGSDGYTF.